Below are 15 T cell receptor beta chains sequenced from a single sample in a study of T cell responses to AZD1222 COVID-19 vaccine. Measured with immunoSEQ multiplex PCR; TCRdb has only the in-frame clones, and not every one. The sample holds 120,000 to 150,000 clones, approximately 91% seen once. The sequencing here drew on peripheral blood, taken 28 days after the second AZD1222 dose. The receptors were sampled from an adult who received the AZD1222 COVID-19 vaccine.

J is TRBJ1-2 and V is TRBV7-9; weak D call: TRBD1 (5 bases). CDR3 length: 16 amino acids. Between the trimmed V and J ends, which lost 4 bases and 2 bases, there was a span of 17 bases. Germline V gene sequence: CDR1 SEHNR, CDR2 FQNEAQ (reference sequence). The CDR3 DNA is TGTGCCAGCAGCTCAGCCGGGACTCTTAAGAACTATGGCTACACCTTC. Protein: CASSSAGTLKNYGYTF.

The chain combines TRBV11-1 with TRBJ1-3; D may be TRBD1 (5 bases). The CDR3 consists of 14 residues. Per the germline V gene, CDR1 is SGHAT and CDR2 is FQDESV (reference sequence). Trimming took 5 bases from V and 4 from J, leaving 12 bases between them. For the CDR3, the DNA is TGTGCCAGCAGCACTCGGGACGGCGGAAACACCATATATTTT. Translation gives CASSTRDGGNTIYF.

This clone was picked up one time. In DNA form, the CDR3 reads TGTGCCAGTAGTACGAGACTCGGGACAGGGGCTGAAGCTTTCTTT. It is translated as CASSTRLGTGAEAFF. The chain recombines TRBV19 with TRBJ1-1; TRBD1 matches at 10 bases. CDR3 length: 15 residues. Germline values: CDR1 LNHDA, CDR2 SQIVND (reference sequence). The junction had 8 bases not matched to a gene; V was cut back by 4 bases and J by 6 bases.

This rearrangement joins TRBV19 to TRBJ1-1; 9 bases map to TRBD1. The length of the CDR3 is 14 residues. Trimming at V came to 10 bases and at J to 0 bases, leaving 6 bases not matched to a gene. Germline CDR1 reads LNHDA; CDR2 reads SQIVND (reference sequence). This chain's CDR3 is CATTGGLLNTEAFF. In DNA form, the CDR3 reads TGTGCCACCACAGGGGGCTTATTGAACACTGAAGCTTTCTTT.

This clone was detected only once. The chain joins TRBV19 to TRBJ2-7, with D unclear. In germline, CDR1 is LNHDA, CDR2 SQIVND (reference sequence). V lost 4 bases to trimming and J lost 0 bases, with 7 bases between them. This CDR3 is 13 amino acids long. This CDR3 reads CASSSQASYEQYF. As DNA, the CDR3 is TGTGCCAGTAGTAGCCAGGCCTCCTACGAGCAGTACTTC.

This chain links TRBV19 with TRBJ1-5; a possible D gene is TRBD1 (6 bases). CDR1 LNHDA and CDR2 SQIVND come from the germline V gene (reference sequence). V gave up 8 bases and J gave up 3 bases, with 17 bases separating them. This CDR3 region has 15 residues. CDR3 loop: CASRPVDRTNQPQHF. In DNA, the CDR3 is TGTGCCAGTCGCCCCGTAGACAGGACCAATCAGCCCCAGCATTTT. Looking up the rest from reference TRBV19 and TRBJ1-5 gives the full variable domain: DGGITQSPKYLFRKEGQNVTLSCEQNLNHDAMYWYRQDPGQGLRLIYYSQIVNDFQKGDIAEGYSVSREKKESFPLTVTSAQKNPTAFYLCASRPVDRTNQPQHFGDGTRLSIL.

V is TRBV4-2 and J is TRBJ1-1; TRBD1 matches 8 bases. The CDR3 has 18 residues. Looked up from germline, CDR1 is LGHNA and CDR2 is YNFKEQ. The junction had 15 bases not matched to a gene; V was cut back by 6 bases and J by 0 bases. For the CDR3, the DNA is TGTGCCAGCAGTCCCTTAATGGGACAGGACCTCATGAACACTGAAGCTTTCTTT. It yields the protein CASSPLMGQDLMNTEAFF.

V gene TRBV19 combines with J gene TRBJ1-5; D not resolved. V lost 4 bases to trimming and J lost 0 bases, with 10 bases between them. Per germline, CDR1 LNHDA and CDR2 SQIVND (reference sequence). CDR3 length equals 15 residues. This CDR3 reads CASSNGLYSNQPQHF. The CDR3, as DNA: TGTGCCAGTAGTAACGGGCTTTATAGCAATCAGCCCCAGCATTTT.

V usage is TRBV2 and J usage is TRBJ1-1, with 8 bases that match TRBD1. J was trimmed by 1 base and V by 7 bases; bases with no gene match: 2. In germline, CDR1 is SNHLY, CDR2 FYNNEI. This CDR3 region has 13 residues. CDR3 sequence: CASTGTGNTEAFF. CDR3 nucleotides: TGTGCCAGCACCGGGACAGGGAACACTGAAGCTTTCTTT.

The V gene is TRBV7-2, the J gene TRBJ2-1, with D possibly TRBD1 on 5 matching bases. This CDR3 has 13 residues. Trimming stripped 6 bases from V and 4 bases from J, with 10 bases between. Germline CDR1 SGHTA, CDR2 FQGNSA. The chain's CDR3 is CASRPDSYNEQFF. The CDR3 nucleotides read TGTGCCAGCAGACCTGACAGTTACAATGAGCAGTTCTTC. Together with reference TRBV7-2 and TRBJ2-1, the CDR3 gives the full variable domain: GAGVSQSPSNKVTEKGKDVELRCDPISGHTALYWYRQSLGQGLEFLIYFQGNSAPDKSGLPSDRFSAERTGGSVSTLTIQRTQQEDSAVYLCASRPDSYNEQFFGPGTRLTVL.

The V and J genes are TRBV19 and TRBJ1-4; D may be TRBD1 (6 bases). CDR3 length equals 14 residues. Trimming took off 9 bases at V and 7 bases at J, with 18 bases between the two ends. Germline V gene sequence: CDR1 LNHDA, CDR2 SQIVND (reference sequence). The CDR3 DNA is TGTGCCAGCACTGTGGGGGCAATGGGTGAAAAACTGTTTTTT. Its protein is CASTVGAMGEKLFF. Full variable domain (outside the CDR3, taken from reference TRBV19 and TRBJ1-4): DGGITQSPKYLFRKEGQNVTLSCEQNLNHDAMYWYRQDPGQGLRLIYYSQIVNDFQKGDIAEGYSVSREKKESFPLTVTSAQKNPTAFYLCASTVGAMGEKLFFGSGTQLSVL.

With regard to this clone: Other DNA sequences in this sample translate to the same CDR3. The J gene is TRBJ1-2, the V gene TRBV20-1; D gene ambiguous. The germline gives CDR1 DFQATT, CDR2 SNEGSKA (reference sequence). The CDR3 runs to 10 residues. V lost 5 bases and J 8 bases, leaving 9 bases between the germline ends. The CDR3: CSAFEYGYTF. The CDR3 DNA follows: TGCAGTGCTTTTGAGTACGGCTACACCTTC.

This chain uses TRBV2 with TRBJ2-1; maybe TRBD2 (5 bases). The CDR3 covers 15 residues. Germline V CDR1 and CDR2: SNHLY, FYNNEI. V shed 5 bases and J shed 1 base, with 12 bases lying between them. CDR3 bases: TGTGCCAGCAGTAGAGCGGTGGCGTCCTACAATGAGCAGTTCTTC. Its translation is CASSRAVASYNEQFF.

The sample holds a few counts of this clone. This chain joins TRBV5-5 and TRBJ1-2; possible D gene TRBD1, 6 bases. CDR1 and CDR2 from the germline V gene are SGHKS and YYEKEE (reference sequence). The CDR3 is made up of 14 amino acids. Trimming removed 1 base from V and 7 bases from J, with 14 bases in between. CDR3 in amino acids: CASSLQQGLAGYTF. CDR3 coding DNA: TGTGCCAGCAGCTTGCAACAGGGCCTGGCTGGCTACACCTTC.

The genes are TRBV5-1 and TRBJ2-5; weak D call: TRBD1 (6 bases). Trimming stripped 3 bases from V and 1 base from J, with 13 bases between. This CDR3 has 15 amino acids. CDR1 and CDR2 (germline): SGHRS, YFSETQ. DNA for the CDR3: TGCGCCAGCAGCTCGGCAGGACAGATCCAAGAGACCCAGTACTTC. This codes for CASSSAGQIQETQYF.